The 27 T cell receptor beta chains presented below share a single source sample, sequenced in a study of response to subunit inactivated influenza vaccine. MiXCR was run by TCRdb on the RT-PCR reads, yielding one entry per CDR3 protein. The data contain about 620,000 distinct CDR3 sequences, about 11% of them seen just once; the ten biggest clones take up more than 9.5%. This sample also appeared in a second study, on T cells expressing NK-cell markers. That report notes: For TCR beta, cDNA was produced by 5'RACE template switching with UMIs.

This specimen was PBMCs from blood, taken on the day of vaccination. The receptors derive from a man aged 45-65 years who received an inactivated influenza vaccine.

The V call is TRBV12-3 or TRBV12-4, the J call TRBJ2-7, with D tentatively TRBD1 or TRBD2 (5 bases each). Between the trimmed V and J ends, which lost 7 bases and 9 bases, there was a span of 22 bases. This CDR3 spans 14 amino acids. The CDR3 region has the DNA TGTGCCAGCAACGTACCGGGGCCGGCTAGTGGGCAGTACTTC. Translating it yields CASNVPGPASGQYF.

This clonotype has ten or more counts. The chain joins TRBV10-3 to TRBJ2-3; a weak D match, TRBD1 (6 bases). V was cut by 2 bases and J by 6 bases, with 12 bases left in between. This CDR3 is built from 14 residues. CDR1 and CDR2 (germline): ENHRY, SYGVKD. The CDR3 coding sequence is TGTGCCATCAGTGAGCAGGCAGGGGCGGATACGCAGTATTTT. The encoded protein is CAISEQAGADTQYF.

The chain links TRBV3-1 to TRBJ2-1, with D perhaps TRBD2 (5 bases). Germline CDR1 is LGHDT and CDR2 is YNNKEL (reference sequence). V was clipped by 3 bases and J by 3 bases, with 15 bases between them. CDR3 size: 16 residues. The CDR3 loop reads CASSHGRTDLYNEQFF. The CDR3 DNA follows: TGTGCCAGCAGCCATGGGCGGACTGACCTCTACAATGAGCAGTTCTTC.

This clonotype was seen only a few times. The gene calls are TRBV9 and TRBJ2-1; the D is unclear. Germline CDR1 reads SGDLS; CDR2 reads YYNGEE. The V end lost 0 bases, the J end lost 6 bases, and 7 bases lay between the germline ends. This CDR3 comprises 13 residues. CDR3 sequence (DNA): TGTGCCAGCAGCGTAGGACTTCCCAATGAGCAGTTCTTC. Translating gives CASSVGLPNEQFF.

This clonotype was seen only a few times. The rearrangement links TRBV20-1 to TRBJ2-7, with a weak D call TRBD2 (5 bases). The CDR3 loop spans 12 amino acids. CDR1 and CDR2 from the germline V gene are DFQATT and SNEGSKA (reference sequence). V lost 3 bases and J lost 1, with 7 bases in between. The CDR3 region has the DNA TGCAGTGCTAGCGAGGGTTCCTACGAGCAGTACTTC. It codes for CSASEGSYEQYF.

This clonotype has just a few counts. The CDR3 region has the DNA TGTGCCAGCAGTTCGGTCTCTAACTATGGCTACACCTTC. Protein sequence: CASSSVSNYGYTF. The V gene is TRBV6-2 or TRBV6-3, the J gene TRBJ1-2, with D hard to call. The ends were cut back, 4 bases at V and 0 bases at J, with 6 bases in the middle. CDR3 length: 13 amino acids. CDR1 is MNHEY, CDR2 SVGEGT, per germline.

The gene calls are TRBV29-1 and TRBJ2-7, with D hard to call. Trimming stripped 7 bases from V and 2 bases from J, with 15 bases between. The CDR3 sequence is 13 residues long. The germline V gene encodes CDR1 SQVTM and CDR2 ANQGSEA. CDR3 loop: CSALYDRTYEQYF. The DNA for the CDR3 is TGCAGCGCTCTGTACGACCGAACCTACGAGCAGTACTTC.

This clonotype has more than one count but fewer than ten. J is TRBJ2-1 and V is TRBV20-1; possibly TRBD2 for D (5 bases). There are 13 residues in the CDR3. V was shortened by 5 bases and J by 5 bases, with 13 bases between the two germline ends. Germline CDR1 DFQATT, CDR2 SNEGSKA (reference sequence). CDR3 loop: CSAARAAHNEQFF. The CDR3 nucleotides read TGCAGTGCTGCCCGAGCGGCGCACAATGAGCAGTTCTTC.

The chain employs TRBV20-1 and TRBJ2-5, with a possible D match to TRBD1 (6 bases). Germline V gene data show CDR1 as DFQATT and CDR2 as SNEGSKA (reference sequence). The CDR3 length is 13 residues. Trimming pared 2 bases from V and 4 bases from J, leaving 11 bases between. CDR3 sequence (DNA): TGCAGTGCTAGATCCCCAGGGGCAGAGACCCAGTACTTC. Protein product: CSARSPGAETQYF.

This clonotype was seen more than once but under ten times. The chain has TRBV12-3 or TRBV12-4 and TRBJ2-4; weak D call: TRBD2 (5 bases). The CDR3 sequence is 11 residues long. The germline V and J ends were trimmed by 6 bases and 5 bases, with 5 bases remaining between them. CDR3 residues: CASRGENIQYF. The CDR3, as DNA: TGTGCCAGCAGGGGAGAAAACATTCAGTACTTC.

This chain connects TRBV18 to TRBJ2-7; D gene uncertain. The germline CDR1 and CDR2 sequences are KGHSH and LQKENI. Trimming removed 6 bases at V and 2 bases at J, with 8 bases between. This CDR3 contains 12 residues. The DNA for the CDR3 is TGTGCCAGCTCCTCGCGAACCTACGAGCAGTACTTC. Protein: CASSSRTYEQYF.

Ten or more counts support this clonotype. The chain combines TRBV24-1 with TRBJ2-1; D not certain. V was shortened by 10 bases and J by 3 bases, with 15 bases between the two germline ends. From germline, CDR1 is KGHDR and CDR2 SFDVKD. This CDR3 contains 14 residues. CDR3 nucleotide sequence: TGTGCCACGGAAACAATCAAAATCTACAATGAGCAGTTCTTC. Amino acid sequence: CATETIKIYNEQFF.

The V call is TRBV3-1, the J call TRBJ2-7; D possibly matches TRBD1 or TRBD2 (6 bases each). Trimming cost V 4 bases and J 1 base, with 14 bases left between them. The CDR3 is 15 residues long. The germline V gene has CDR1 LGHDT and CDR2 YNNKEL (reference sequence). The CDR3 nucleotides are TGTGCCAGCAGCCCCCCCGGGGGCACTTCCTACGAGCAGTACTTC. It yields the protein CASSPPGGTSYEQYF.

The chain is built from TRBV5-6 and TRBJ2-1, with D perhaps TRBD2 (5 bases). V was shortened by 3 bases and J by 6 bases, with 16 bases between the two germline ends. The germline V gene has CDR1 SGHDT and CDR2 YYEEEE. The CDR3 runs 15 residues. The CDR3 sequence: CASSSAPGMGNEQFF. In nucleotides, the CDR3 is TGTGCCAGCAGCTCGGCCCCGGGGATGGGCAATGAGCAGTTCTTC.

This clonotype was seen a few times. In nucleotides, the CDR3 is TGTGCCAGCAGCCAAGGGGGACAGGGGTCCAACGAGCAGTACTTC. Translated, it gives CASSQGGQGSNEQYF. The rearrangement links TRBV3-1 to TRBJ2-7, with 10 bases lining up with TRBD1. Losses at the gene ends were 1 base for V and 5 bases for J; bases not matched to a gene: 5. Germline values: CDR1 LGHDT, CDR2 YNNKEL (reference sequence). CDR3 length equals 15 residues.

The V gene is TRBV3-1, the J gene TRBJ2-7, with a tentative D call TRBD2 (5 bases). The V end was cut by 1 base, the J end by 7 bases, with 8 bases between. The CDR3 spans 12 residues. In germline, CDR1 is LGHDT, CDR2 YNNKEL (reference sequence). The CDR3 here is CASSQVVAEQYF. The CDR3 bases are TGTGCCAGCAGCCAAGTTGTAGCGGAGCAGTACTTC.

In this sample, this clonotype turned up many times. This chain links TRBV7-2 with TRBJ2-1, with 7 nucleotides matching TRBD1. With 5 bases clipped from V and 7 bases from J, the junction kept 8 bases outside the gene matches. The CDR3 totals 14 residues. Looked up from germline, CDR1 is SGHTA and CDR2 is FQGNSA. CDR3 DNA sequence: TGTGCCAGCAGCGCCTACCGGACAGGTAATGAGCAGTTCTTC. This codes for CASSAYRTGNEQFF.

The gene calls are TRBV9 and TRBJ2-1; weak D call: TRBD2 (6 bases). The V end lost 2 bases, the J end lost 7 bases, and 10 bases lay between the germline ends. The CDR3 consists of 13 residues. From germline, CDR1 is SGDLS and CDR2 YYNGEE. The CDR3 DNA sequence: TGTGCCAGCAGCGTTGGGGGAGGAAATGAGCAGTTCTTC. Protein sequence: CASSVGGGNEQFF.

With respect to this clonotype: Being one base from a much bigger clone, this may be a read error. The genes are TRBV6-2 or TRBV6-3 and TRBJ1-1; 8 nucleotides align to TRBD1. The CDR3 length is 17 residues. Germline trimming cut 7 bases from V and 0 bases from J; bases unmatched to any gene: 13. Looked up from germline, CDR1 is MNHEY and CDR2 is SVGEGT. This chain's CDR3 is CASTFGQGISVNTEAFF. The DNA of the CDR3 is TGTGCCAGCACTTTCGGACAGGGTATAAGCGTGAACACTGAAGCTTTCTTT.

This clonotype occurred many times. This rearrangement joins TRBV3-1 to TRBJ1-1, with D unclear. The germline V and J ends were trimmed by 0 bases and 5 bases, with 7 bases remaining between them. Germline assignment: CDR1 LGHDT and CDR2 YNNKEL (reference sequence). This CDR3 spans 13 amino acids. The chain's CDR3 is CASSQDLRTEAFF. The CDR3 region has the DNA TGTGCCAGCAGCCAAGATCTTAGGACTGAAGCTTTCTTT.

This clonotype was seen a handful of times. This chain joins TRBV2 and TRBJ1-6; 7 nucleotides agree with TRBD1. Trimming took 4 bases from V and 6 from J; bases not matched to a gene: 6. Germline-derived CDR1 and CDR2 are SNHLY and FYNNEI. The CDR3 has 15 residues. DNA of the CDR3: TGTGCCAGCAGTGGACCGACAGGGAGTAATTCACCCCTCCACTTT. As protein: CASSGPTGSNSPLHF.

This clonotype was detected only a few times. V and J are TRBV28 and TRBJ2-1, with 8 bases identical to TRBD2. Unmatched junction bases numbered 11, after V lost 4 bases and J lost 9 bases. CDR1 is MDHEN, CDR2 SYDVKM, per germline. This CDR3 region has 15 residues. The CDR3 DNA reads as TGTGCCAGCAGTTGGACTTGGCGGGGGGTCGGTGAGCAGTTCTTC. Protein product: CASSWTWRGVGEQFF.

This clonotype was observed a handful of times. The genes are TRBV29-1 and TRBJ2-7; perhaps D is TRBD1 or TRBD2 (6 bases each). Germline CDR1 reads SQVTM; CDR2 reads ANQGSEA. This CDR3 is 13 amino acids long. Trimming removed 7 bases from V and 5 bases from J, with 18 bases in between. The CDR3 is CSAEGGTYNEQYF. The CDR3 nucleotides read TGCAGCGCCGAAGGGGGGACCTATAACGAGCAGTACTTC.

This clonotype was counted only a few times. The CDR3 region is CASSKAGGPDTQYF. The CDR3 region has the DNA TGTGCCAGCAGCAAAGCGGGGGGGCCAGATACGCAGTATTTT. The chain couples TRBV7-2 to TRBJ2-3, with 10 bases identical to TRBD2. In germline, CDR1 is SGHTA, CDR2 FQGNSA. Trimming removed 5 bases from V and 4 bases from J; junction bases left unmatched: 3. This CDR3 is 14 amino acids long.

This chain connects TRBV11-3 to TRBJ2-4, with D possibly TRBD2 on 6 matching bases. The germline V and J ends were trimmed by 0 bases and 9 bases, with 9 bases remaining between them. Germline V lookup: CDR1 SGHNT, CDR2 YENEEA. The CDR3 length is 13 residues. The CDR3 region has the DNA TGTGCCAGCAGCTTAGACGGGAGCGGCATTCAGTACTTC. It specifies CASSLDGSGIQYF.

The chain links TRBV5-5 to TRBJ1-4; 8 nucleotides agree with TRBD1. The germline V gene has CDR1 SGHKS and CDR2 YYEKEE (reference sequence). This CDR3 comprises 15 residues. J gave up 3 bases and V 3 bases, and 4 bases lay outside the gene matches. CDR3 sequence reads: CASSWGTGPNEKLFF. In nucleotides, the CDR3 is TGTGCCAGCAGCTGGGGGACAGGCCCTAATGAAAAACTGTTTTTT.

DNA for the CDR3: TGTGCCTGGAGTGCGGGACAGGGGGCCACAGATACGCAGTATTTT. Its translation is CAWSAGQGATDTQYF. V and J are TRBV30 and TRBJ2-3; 12 nucleotides agree with TRBD1. CDR1 and CDR2 from the germline V gene are GTSNPN and SVGIG (reference sequence). After removal of 1 base from V and 2 bases from J, the junction contained 1 base not matched to a gene. The CDR3 totals 15 residues.